This section outlines one T cell receptor beta chain sequence together with its context. The CDR3 totals 16 residues. V lost 4 bases and J lost 9, with 22 bases in between. Germline lookup yields CDR1 LNHNV and CDR2 YYDKDF (reference sequence). CD45RO negativity and positive selection for CCR7 defined naive CD8 cells, a population that excluded terminally differentiated effector memory CD45RA+ cells. The source of the sample is a study of shared clonotypes between healthy human individuals. Study-level information: In total, the donors were a couple of women and a few men aged 18 to 49. Each donor's CD8 memory used one plate, CD8 naive two, each CD4 subset three.

The protocol was immunoSEQ multiplex PCR, while the TCRdb copy is restricted to in-frame clones and leaves out a portion. The sample comprises around 1,900,000 clones, about 94% of which are singletons, and around 1.7% rests with the top ten. The TCR originated in a man younger than 35 in good health. Some clones in this sample may be carry-over from other donors' samples. Material: naive CD8+ T cells from PBMCs. This chain links TRBV15 with TRBJ1-5; weak D call: TRBD1 (6 bases). The CDR3 loop reads CATSKGIGTLMSPQHF. CDR3 bases: TGTGCCACCAGCAAAGGGATTGGGACATTAATGTCGCCCCAGCATTTT.